A single T cell receptor beta chain is shown here with its context. This specimen comes from a study of human T cells and chemical hapten exposure. The CDR3 is 14 residues long. CDR1 and CDR2 from the germline V gene are SGHTA and FQGNSA. V lost 5 bases and J lost 4, with 14 bases in between. Time point indicated: patch test 1, 2 weeks after DPC sensitization. Treatment in this sample: therapeutic diphenylcyclopropenone sensitization with weekly scalp DPC. Whole blood, unfractionated, served as the material for total RNA extraction. A single record per CDR3 protein comes from TCRdb applying MiXCR to the RACE reads. The sample has approximately 74,000 distinct CDR3 sequences; around 30% are singletons.

The clonotype was recovered from a man aged 35 to 55 with alopecia areata. Some clones in this sample may be carry-over from other donors' samples. This specimen was whole blood, taken in connection with sensitization to the hapten diphenylcyclopropenone (DPC). This sequence joins TRBV7-2 and TRBJ1-2, with D possibly being TRBD1 (6 bases). CDR3 nucleotide sequence: TGTGCCAGCAGCCCTACTACAGGGATCTATGGCTACACCTTC. It yields the protein CASSPTTGIYGYTF.